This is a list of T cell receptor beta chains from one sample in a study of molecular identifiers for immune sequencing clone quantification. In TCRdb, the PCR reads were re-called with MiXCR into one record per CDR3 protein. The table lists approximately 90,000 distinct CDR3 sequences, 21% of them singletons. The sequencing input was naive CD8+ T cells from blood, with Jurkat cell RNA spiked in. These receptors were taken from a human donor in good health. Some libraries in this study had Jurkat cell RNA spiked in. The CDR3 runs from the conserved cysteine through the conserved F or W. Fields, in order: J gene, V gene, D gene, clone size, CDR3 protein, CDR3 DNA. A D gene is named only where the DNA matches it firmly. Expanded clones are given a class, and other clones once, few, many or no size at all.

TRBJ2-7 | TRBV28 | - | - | CASGHRSSYEQYF | TGTGCCAGCGGCCACAGATCTTCCTACGAGCAGTACTTC
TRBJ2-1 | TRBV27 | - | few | CASSLGQGLLNEQFF | TGTGCCAGCAGTTTAGGGCAGGGGCTGCTGAATGAGCAGTTCTTC
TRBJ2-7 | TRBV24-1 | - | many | CATGPRTGYEQYF | TGTGCCACCGGCCCTCGGACGGGATACGAGCAGTACTTC
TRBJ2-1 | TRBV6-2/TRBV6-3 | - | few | CASTLPGAYNEQFF | TGTGCCAGCACCCTTCCCGGGGCCTACAATGAGCAGTTCTTC
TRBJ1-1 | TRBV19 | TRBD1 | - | CASSMGQGNTEAFF | TGTGCCAGTAGTATGGGACAGGGGAACACTGAAGCTTTCTTT
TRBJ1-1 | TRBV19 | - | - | CASSKPRGVTMNTEAFF | TGTGCCAGTAGCAAGCCGAGGGGCGTCACCATGAACACTGAAGCTTTCTTT
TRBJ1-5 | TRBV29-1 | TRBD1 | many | CSVELGTGGNQPQHF | TGCAGCGTTGAATTAGGGACAGGGGGCAATCAGCCCCAGCATTTT
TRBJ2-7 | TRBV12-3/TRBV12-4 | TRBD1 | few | CASSHQGWDSNYEQYF | TGTGCCAGCAGTCACCAAGGGTGGGACAGTAACTACGAGCAGTACTTC
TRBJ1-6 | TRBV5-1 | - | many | CASSHYRGLNSPLHF | TGCGCCAGCAGCCACTACAGAGGGCTAAATTCACCCCTCCACTTT
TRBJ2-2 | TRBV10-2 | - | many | CASSGGQNTGELFF | TGCGCCAGTTCCGGGGGGCAGAACACCGGGGAGCTGTTTTTT
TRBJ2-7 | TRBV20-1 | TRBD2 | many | CSARGPTGTSGSPYEQYF | TGCAGTGCTAGGGGCCCGACCGGGACTAGCGGGAGCCCCTACGAGCAGTACTTC
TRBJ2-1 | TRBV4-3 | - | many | CASSPYHGNNEQFF | TGCGCCAGCAGCCCCTACCACGGGAACAATGAGCAGTTCTTC
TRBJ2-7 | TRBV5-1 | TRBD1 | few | CASSLGDRREF | TGCGCCAGCAGCTTGGGGGACAGACGAGAGTTC
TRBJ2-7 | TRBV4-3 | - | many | CASSQDPGQYYEQYF | TGCGCCAGCAGCCAAGATCCCGGACAGTACTACGAGCAGTACTTC
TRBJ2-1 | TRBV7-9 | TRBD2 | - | CASSSTSGRFYEQFF | TGTGCCAGCAGCTCCACTAGCGGGAGATTCTATGAGCAGTTCTTC
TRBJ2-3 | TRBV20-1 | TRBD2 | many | CSASSWTSGGPSSTDTQYF | TGCAGTGCTTCCTCCTGGACTAGCGGGGGCCCCTCTAGCACAGATACGCAGTATTTT
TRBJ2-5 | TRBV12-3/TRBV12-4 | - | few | CASSLVAGIRETQYF | TGTGCCAGCAGTTTAGTCGCGGGGATCAGAGAGACCCAGTACTTC